The clone carrying this T cell receptor beta chain was observed a single time. The data were obtained in a study of blood T cell repertoires in COVID-19. Background on the study: Specimens from acute and convalescent COVID-19 originated in the United States, Italy and Spain. Nucleic acid was either cDNA or gDNA, and it came from T cells, B-cell-depleted T cells, or PBMCs.

Authors' methods: Amplification of reference gene primers provided the estimated nucleated cell counts. The data were produced by immunoSEQ multiplex PCR, yet TCRdb's version contains in-frame clones alone and is incomplete. V and J calls and clone size follow that table, whereas D and trimming were derived from the DNA. Altogether more than 95,000 clones are present, approximately 87% being singletons, with the ten largest covering 7.6%. The CDR3 extends over 20 amino acids. The sample taken for sequencing was peripheral blood. The rearrangement joins TRBV21-1 to TRBJ1-3; the table's D call, TRBD1, was not checked against the DNA. TRBV21-1 has pseudogene status. This TCR derives from a man aged 50 to 59 with acute or convalescent COVID-19. This CDR3 is CASSFLDRRVTLSSGNTIYF. The CDR3 DNA is TGTGCCAGCAGCTTCCTGGACAGGCGGGTCACCTTGAGCTCTGGAAACACCATATATTTT.